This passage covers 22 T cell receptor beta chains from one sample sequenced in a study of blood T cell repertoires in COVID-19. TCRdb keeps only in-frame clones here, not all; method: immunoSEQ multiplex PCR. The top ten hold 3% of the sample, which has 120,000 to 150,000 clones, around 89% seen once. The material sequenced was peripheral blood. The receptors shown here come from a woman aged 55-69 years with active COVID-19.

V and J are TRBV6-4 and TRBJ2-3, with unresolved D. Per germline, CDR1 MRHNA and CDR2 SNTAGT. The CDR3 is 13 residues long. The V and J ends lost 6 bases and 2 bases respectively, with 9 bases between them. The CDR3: CASSLSLTDTQYF. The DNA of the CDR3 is TGTGCCAGCAGCCTGAGTCTCACAGATACGCAGTATTTT.

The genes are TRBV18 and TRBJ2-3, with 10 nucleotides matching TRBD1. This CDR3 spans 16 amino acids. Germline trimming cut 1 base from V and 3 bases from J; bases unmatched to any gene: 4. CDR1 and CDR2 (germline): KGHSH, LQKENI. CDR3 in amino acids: CASSPRLGQGTDTQYF. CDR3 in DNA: TGTGCCAGCTCACCACGTCTGGGACAGGGGACAGATACGCAGTATTTT.

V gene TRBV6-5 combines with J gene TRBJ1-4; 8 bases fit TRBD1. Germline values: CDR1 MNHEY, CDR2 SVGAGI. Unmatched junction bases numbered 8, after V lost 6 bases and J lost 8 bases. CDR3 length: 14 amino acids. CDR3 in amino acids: CASRDQGAQEKLFF. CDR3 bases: TGTGCCAGCAGGGACCAGGGGGCGCAGGAAAAACTGTTTTTT.

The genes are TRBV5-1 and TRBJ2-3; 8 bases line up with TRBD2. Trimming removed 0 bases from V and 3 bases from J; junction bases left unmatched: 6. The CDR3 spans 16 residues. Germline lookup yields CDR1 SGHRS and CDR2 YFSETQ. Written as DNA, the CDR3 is TGCGCCAGCAGCTTGGAAGGTCCTAGCGGGACAGATACGCAGTATTTT. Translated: CASSLEGPSGTDTQYF.

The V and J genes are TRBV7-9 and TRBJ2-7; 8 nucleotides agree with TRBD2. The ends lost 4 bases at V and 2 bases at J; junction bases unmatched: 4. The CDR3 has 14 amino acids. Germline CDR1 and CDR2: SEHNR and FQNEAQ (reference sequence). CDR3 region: CASSSGTSTYEQYF. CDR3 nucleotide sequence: TGTGCCAGCAGCTCCGGGACTAGTACCTACGAGCAGTACTTC.

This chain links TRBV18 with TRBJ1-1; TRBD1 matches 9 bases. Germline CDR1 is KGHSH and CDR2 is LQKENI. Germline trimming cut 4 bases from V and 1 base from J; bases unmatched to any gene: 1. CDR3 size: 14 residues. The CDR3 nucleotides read TGTGCCAGCTCACTGGACAGGGGGAACACTGAAGCTTTCTTT. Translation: CASSLDRGNTEAFF.

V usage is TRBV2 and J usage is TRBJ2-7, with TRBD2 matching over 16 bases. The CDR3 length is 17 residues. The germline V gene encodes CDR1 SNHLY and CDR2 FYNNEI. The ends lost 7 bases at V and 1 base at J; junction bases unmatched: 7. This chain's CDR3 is CASNGGGLAGGSYEQYF. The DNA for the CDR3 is TGTGCCAGCAACGGGGGGGGACTAGCGGGAGGGTCCTACGAGCAGTACTTC. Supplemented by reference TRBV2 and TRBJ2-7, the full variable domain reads EPEVTQTPSHQVTQMGQEVILRCVPISNHLYFYWYRQILGQKVEFLVSFYNNEISEKSEIFDDQFSVERPDGSNFTLKIRSTKLEDSAMYFCASNGGGLAGGSYEQYFGPGTRLTVT.

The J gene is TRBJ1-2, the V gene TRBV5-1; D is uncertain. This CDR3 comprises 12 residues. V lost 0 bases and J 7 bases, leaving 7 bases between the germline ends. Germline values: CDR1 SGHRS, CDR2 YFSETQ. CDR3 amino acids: CASSLGQSGYTF. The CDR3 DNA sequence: TGCGCCAGCAGCTTGGGACAAAGTGGCTACACCTTC. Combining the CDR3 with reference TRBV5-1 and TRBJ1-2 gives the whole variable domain KAGVTQTPRYLIKTRGQQVTLSCSPISGHRSVSWYQQTPGQGLQFLFEYFSETQRNKGNFPGRFSGRQFSNSRSEMNVSTLELGDSALYLCASSLGQSGYTFGSGTRLTVV.

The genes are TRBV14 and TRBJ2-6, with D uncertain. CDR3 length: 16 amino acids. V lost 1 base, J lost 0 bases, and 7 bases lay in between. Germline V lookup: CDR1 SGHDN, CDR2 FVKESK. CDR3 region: CASSQGRGSGANVLTF. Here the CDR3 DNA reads TGTGCCAGCAGCCAAGGCCGAGGCTCTGGGGCCAACGTCCTGACTTTC.

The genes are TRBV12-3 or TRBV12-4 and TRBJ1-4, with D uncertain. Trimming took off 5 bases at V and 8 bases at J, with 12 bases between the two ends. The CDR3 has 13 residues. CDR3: CASSPDPGEKLFF. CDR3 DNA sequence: TGTGCCAGCAGTCCTGACCCGGGGGAAAAACTGTTTTTT.

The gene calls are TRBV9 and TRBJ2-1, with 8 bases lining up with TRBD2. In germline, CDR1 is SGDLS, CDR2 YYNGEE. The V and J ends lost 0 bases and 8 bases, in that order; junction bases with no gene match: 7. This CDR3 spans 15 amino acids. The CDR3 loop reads CASSVAGGPGDEQFF. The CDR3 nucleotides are TGTGCCAGCAGCGTAGCGGGAGGGCCAGGGGATGAGCAGTTCTTC.

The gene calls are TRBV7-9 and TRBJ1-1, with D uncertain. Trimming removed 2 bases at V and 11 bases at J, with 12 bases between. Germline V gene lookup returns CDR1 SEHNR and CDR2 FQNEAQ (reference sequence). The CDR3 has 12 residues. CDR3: CASSLNGGMAFF. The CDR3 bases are TGTGCCAGCAGCTTAAACGGTGGTATGGCTTTCTTT. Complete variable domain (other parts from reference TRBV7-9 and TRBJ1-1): DTGVSQNPRHKITKRGQNVTFRCDPISEHNRLYWYRQTLGQGPEFLTYFQNEAQLEKSRLLSDRFSAERPKGSFSTLEIQRTEQGDSAMYLCASSLNGGMAFFGQGTRLTVV.

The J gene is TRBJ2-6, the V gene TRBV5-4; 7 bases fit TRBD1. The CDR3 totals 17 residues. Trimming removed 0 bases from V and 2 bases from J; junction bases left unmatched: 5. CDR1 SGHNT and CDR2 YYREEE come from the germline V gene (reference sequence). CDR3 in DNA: TGTGCCAGCAGCTTGGTAACAGGGGCCCCTGGGGCCAACGTCCTGACTTTC. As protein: CASSLVTGAPGANVLTF.

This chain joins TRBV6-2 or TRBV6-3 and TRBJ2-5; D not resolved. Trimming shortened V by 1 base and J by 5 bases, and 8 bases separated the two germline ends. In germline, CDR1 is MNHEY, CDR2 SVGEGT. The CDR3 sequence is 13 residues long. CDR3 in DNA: TGTGCCAGCAGTTACTTGAGAGCGGAGACCCAGTACTTC. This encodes CASSYLRAETQYF.

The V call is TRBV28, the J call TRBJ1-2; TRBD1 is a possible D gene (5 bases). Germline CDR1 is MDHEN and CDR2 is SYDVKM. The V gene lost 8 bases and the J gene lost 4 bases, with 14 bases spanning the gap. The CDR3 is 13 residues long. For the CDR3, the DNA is TGTGCCAGCTGCCCCCAGGGAGGCTATGGCTACACCTTC. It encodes CASCPQGGYGYTF.

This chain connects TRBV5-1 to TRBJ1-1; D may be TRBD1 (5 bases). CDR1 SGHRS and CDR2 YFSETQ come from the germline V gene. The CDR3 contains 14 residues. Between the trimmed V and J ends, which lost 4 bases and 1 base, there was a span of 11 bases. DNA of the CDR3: TGCGCCAGCAGCCCAGTGGGGGGGAACACTGAAGCTTTCTTT. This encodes CASSPVGGNTEAFF.

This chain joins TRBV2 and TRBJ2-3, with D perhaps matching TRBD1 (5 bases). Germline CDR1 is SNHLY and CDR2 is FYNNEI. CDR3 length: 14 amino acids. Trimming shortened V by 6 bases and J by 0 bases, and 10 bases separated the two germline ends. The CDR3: CASRQTVSTDTQYF. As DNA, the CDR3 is TGTGCCAGCAGACAGACAGTAAGCACAGATACGCAGTATTTT.

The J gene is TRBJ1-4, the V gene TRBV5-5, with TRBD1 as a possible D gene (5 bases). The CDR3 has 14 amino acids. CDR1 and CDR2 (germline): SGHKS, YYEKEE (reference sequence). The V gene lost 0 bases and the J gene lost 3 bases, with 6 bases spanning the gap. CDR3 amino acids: CASSLGQSNEKLFF. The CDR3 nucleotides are TGTGCCAGCAGCTTGGGACAGTCTAATGAAAAACTGTTTTTT.

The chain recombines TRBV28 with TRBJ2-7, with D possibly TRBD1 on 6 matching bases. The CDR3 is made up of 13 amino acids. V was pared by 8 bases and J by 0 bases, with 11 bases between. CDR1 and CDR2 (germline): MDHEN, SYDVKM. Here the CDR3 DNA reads TGTGCCAGCCAGGGGACCCTCTCCTACGAGCAGTACTTC. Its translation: CASQGTLSYEQYF. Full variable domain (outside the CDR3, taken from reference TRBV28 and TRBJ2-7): DVKVTQSSRYLVKRTGEKVFLECVQDMDHENMFWYRQDPGLGLRLIYFSYDVKMKEKGDIPEGYSVSREKKERFSLILESASTNQTSMYLCASQGTLSYEQYFGPGTRLTVT.

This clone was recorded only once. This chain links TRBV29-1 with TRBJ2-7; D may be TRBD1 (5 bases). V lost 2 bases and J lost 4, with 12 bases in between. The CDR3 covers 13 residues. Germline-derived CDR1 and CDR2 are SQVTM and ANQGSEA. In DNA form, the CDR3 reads TGCAGCGTTGAAAAGGGGAACGGATACGAGCAGTACTTC. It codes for CSVEKGNGYEQYF.

The CDR3 protein is CASSLGYGEQFF. DNA for the CDR3: TGTGCCAGCAGTTTAGGTTACGGGGAGCAGTTCTTC. This rearrangement joins TRBV27 to TRBJ2-1, with unresolved D. Trimming took 2 bases from V and 10 from J, leaving 9 bases between them. CDR3 size: 12 residues. The V gene's germline CDR1 is MNHEY and CDR2 SMNVEV (reference sequence).

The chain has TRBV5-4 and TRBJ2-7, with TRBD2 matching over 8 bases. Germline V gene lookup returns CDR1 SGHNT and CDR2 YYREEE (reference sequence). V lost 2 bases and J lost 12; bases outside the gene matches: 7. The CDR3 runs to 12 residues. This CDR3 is CASSFPGGSLYF. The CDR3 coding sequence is TGTGCCAGCAGCTTTCCGGGAGGGTCTCTGTACTTC.